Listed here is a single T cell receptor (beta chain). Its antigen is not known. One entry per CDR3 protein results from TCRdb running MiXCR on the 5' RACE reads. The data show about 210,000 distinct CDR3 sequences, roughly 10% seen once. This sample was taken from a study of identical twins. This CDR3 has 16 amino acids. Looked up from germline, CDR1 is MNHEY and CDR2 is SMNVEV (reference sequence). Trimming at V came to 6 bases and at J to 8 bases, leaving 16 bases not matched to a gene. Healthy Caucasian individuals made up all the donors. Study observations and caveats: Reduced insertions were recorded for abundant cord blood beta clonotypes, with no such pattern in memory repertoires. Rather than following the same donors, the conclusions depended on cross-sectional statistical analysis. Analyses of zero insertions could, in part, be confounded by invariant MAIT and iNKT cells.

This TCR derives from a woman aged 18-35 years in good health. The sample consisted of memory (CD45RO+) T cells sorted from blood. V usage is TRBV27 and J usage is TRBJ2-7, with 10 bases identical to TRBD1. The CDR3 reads CASSPPPGTGVSKQYF. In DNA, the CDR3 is TGTGCCAGCAGCCCACCCCCCGGGACAGGGGTCTCTAAGCAGTACTTC.